These 9 T cell receptor beta chains originate from one sample sequenced in a study of T cell changes during pregnancy in multiple sclerosis. Profiled with immunoSEQ multiplex PCR; TCRdb holds only in-frame clones, not every one. The sample holds roughly 72,000 clones, roughly nine tenths seen once. Specimen: peripheral blood, collected in the first trimester of pregnancy. The source is a female donor in good health, enrolled as a control in a pregnancy study.

This clone showed up just once. This sequence joins TRBV7-8 and TRBJ1-3; D remains ambiguous. The V end was cut by 3 bases, the J end by 1 base, with 7 bases between. CDR1 SGHVS and CDR2 FQNEAQ come from the germline V gene. This CDR3 is 14 amino acids long. The CDR3: CASSFELSGNTIYF. CDR3 coding DNA: TGTGCCAGCAGCTTCGAGCTATCTGGAAACACCATATATTTT.

The genes are TRBV19 and TRBJ1-1; D gene unclear. The CDR3 is 16 residues long. With 2 bases removed from V and 3 bases from J, the gap between germline ends came to 16 bases. Germline lookup yields CDR1 LNHDA and CDR2 SQIVND (reference sequence). CDR3 region: CASSISGQTQYTEAFF. The CDR3 DNA follows: TGTGCCAGTAGTATAAGCGGGCAGACTCAGTACACTGAAGCTTTCTTT.

The chain employs TRBV11-3 and TRBJ1-1; D not certain. The CDR3 contains 13 residues. Germline-derived CDR1 and CDR2 are SGHNT and YENEEA. With 5 bases removed from V and 3 bases from J, the gap between germline ends came to 10 bases. The CDR3 sequence: CASSRTGYTEAFF. CDR3 coding DNA: TGTGCCAGCAGCCGAACGGGGTACACTGAAGCTTTCTTT.

This chain uses TRBV2 with TRBJ1-2, with 9 bases aligning to TRBD1. CDR1 and CDR2 from the germline V gene are SNHLY and FYNNEI. CDR3 length: 16 residues. The ends lost 10 bases at V and 2 bases at J; junction bases unmatched: 14. The DNA of the CDR3 is TGTGCCAACTCCGGAAACAGGGGGCCGATCAACTATGGCTACACCTTC. It codes for CANSGNRGPINYGYTF.

Here the CDR3 reads CASSPGGGNTIYF. CDR3 sequence (DNA): TGCGCCAGCAGCCCAGGGGGGGGAAACACCATATATTTT. The chain is built from TRBV5-1 and TRBJ1-3, with 7 bases lining up with TRBD1. V was clipped by 4 bases and J by 4 bases; unmatched bases: 2. Per the germline V gene, CDR1 is SGHRS and CDR2 is YFSETQ. This CDR3 is 13 amino acids long.

V usage is TRBV2 and J usage is TRBJ2-7; 7 positions match TRBD2. The germline CDR1 and CDR2 sequences are SNHLY and FYNNEI. The CDR3 length is 12 residues. The chain's CDR3 is CAWGGLGYEQYF. DNA of the CDR3: TGTGCTTGGGGGGGTCTCGGGTACGAGCAGTACTTC. Using reference TRBV2 and TRBJ2-7 for the parts outside the CDR3, the full variable domain is EPEVTQTPSHQVTQMGQEVILRCVPISNHLYFYWYRQILGQKVEFLVSFYNNEISEKSEIFDDQFSVERPDGSNFTLKIRSTKLEDSAMYFCAWGGLGYEQYFGPGTRLTVT.

This sequence joins TRBV5-1 and TRBJ1-1, with D possibly being TRBD1 (5 bases). Per the germline V gene, CDR1 is SGHRS and CDR2 is YFSETQ. Trimming removed 0 bases from V and 1 base from J, with 10 bases in between. The CDR3 extends over 15 amino acids. Written as DNA, the CDR3 is TGCGCCAGCAGCTTGGGGGGACTGGGGAACACTGAAGCTTTCTTT. This codes for CASSLGGLGNTEAFF.

The rearrangement uses TRBV29-1 and TRBJ2-3; the match to TRBD2 covers 10 bases. CDR1 is SQVTM and CDR2 is ANQGSEA in the germline V gene. Germline trimming cut 0 bases from V and 4 bases from J; bases unmatched to any gene: 10. CDR3 size: 17 residues. CDR3 sequence reads: CSVEDLASGSSADTQYF. The DNA of the CDR3 is TGCAGCGTTGAAGATCTGGCTAGCGGGAGTTCCGCAGATACGCAGTATTTT.

In its sample, this clone was seen once. This chain uses TRBV18 with TRBJ2-5; D perhaps matches TRBD2 (6 bases). Per the germline V gene, CDR1 is KGHSH and CDR2 is LQKENI. Trimming left V 4 bases short and J 3 bases short, with 9 bases between. This CDR3 has 13 amino acids. This chain's CDR3 is CASSLGLEETQYF. The CDR3 nucleotides are TGTGCCAGCTCACTGGGACTTGAAGAGACCCAGTACTTC.